This T cell receptor beta chain was recorded in a study of beta chain features in type 1 diabetes. Across the study: Healthy donors resembled patients in age, gender and cell yields. Points from the study as a whole: A moderate, significant TCRB CDR3 shortening appeared in type 1 diabetes across four CD4+ subsets.

Isolation of CD4+ naive, central memory, regulatory and stem cell-like memory cells was achieved by sorting via CD45RO/CCR7/CD25/CD127/CD95/CD27. Turning to this clone: Its target is unknown.

This CDR3 has 16 amino acids. Trimming stripped 4 bases from V and 0 bases from J, with 14 bases between. The germline CDR1 and CDR2 sequences are SGDLS and YYNGEE. TCRB transcripts that were expressed got sequenced, as all of the isolated RNA had been reverse transcribed. Sequenced by immunoSEQ multiplex PCR; TCRdb stores in-frame clones only, minus some. The table records 450,000 to 550,000 clones, over 25% of them present only once. V and J are TRBV9 and TRBJ2-1; D is unclear. The sample taken for sequencing was naive CD4+ T cells from blood. The receptor comes from a young man in good health. CDR3 nucleotides: TGTGCCAGCAGCTCTCTAGGGAAGAGCTCCTACAATGAGCAGTTCTTC. Translated, it gives CASSSLGKSSYNEQFF.